Shown below are 32 T cell receptor beta chains from a single sample sequenced in a study of Ad26.COV2.S vaccination and SARS-CoV-2 variants. Treatment given: approximately 18 received Ad26.COV2.S at low or high dose, single or two shots; roughly 5 received placebo; per-sample allocation not given. The samples date from day 63 after the first vaccine or placebo injection. Generated by immunoSEQ multiplex PCR, the TCRdb table keeps only in-frame clones and is missing some. The sample has about 280,000 clones; around 87% are singletons. This specimen was peripheral blood, taken in a trial of Ad26.COV2.S vaccine versus placebo. The source of these receptors is a person between 18 and 65 years old who received the Ad26.COV2.S COVID-19 vaccine or a placebo.

The V call is TRBV28, the J call TRBJ2-5, with no clear D. The CDR3 totals 16 residues. Germline CDR1 MDHEN, CDR2 SYDVKM. V lost 1 base and J lost 8, with 20 bases in between. The CDR3 reads CASSLLRQVGFKTQYF. The CDR3 DNA reads as TGTGCCAGCAGTTTATTACGTCAGGTTGGATTCAAAACCCAGTACTTC. Together with reference TRBV28 and TRBJ2-5, the CDR3 gives the full variable domain: DVKVTQSSRYLVKRTGEKVFLECVQDMDHENMFWYRQDPGLGLRLIYFSYDVKMKEKGDIPEGYSVSREKKERFSLILESASTNQTSMYLCASSLLRQVGFKTQYFGPGTRLLVL.

The rearrangement links TRBV29-1 to TRBJ1-2; 7 bases fit TRBD1. This CDR3 is 14 amino acids long. Germline trimming cut 6 bases from V and 0 bases from J; bases unmatched to any gene: 7. CDR1 SQVTM and CDR2 ANQGSEA come from the germline V gene. This CDR3 reads CSVARDRANYGYTF. DNA for the CDR3: TGCAGCGTGGCCCGGGACAGAGCTAACTATGGCTACACCTTC.

This rearrangement joins TRBV6-2 or TRBV6-3 to TRBJ2-7; 11 bases map to TRBD1. This CDR3 is 17 amino acids long. Germline V gene data show CDR1 as MNHEY and CDR2 as SVGEGT. The junction had 9 bases not matched to a gene; V was cut back by 5 bases and J by 0 bases. CDR3 bases: TGTGCCAGCAGTCACACGGGACAGGGGGTTAGCTCCTACGAGCAGTACTTC. Translation: CASSHTGQGVSSYEQYF.

V and J are TRBV29-1 and TRBJ1-2; D unresolved. The CDR3 contains 11 residues. Germline-derived CDR1 and CDR2 are SQVTM and ANQGSEA. Trimming removed 7 bases from V and 4 bases from J, with 10 bases in between. CDR3 in amino acids: CSADGPYGYTF. The CDR3 DNA reads TGCAGCGCGGACGGACCCTATGGCTACACCTTC.

The chain recombines TRBV6-5 with TRBJ1-1; perhaps TRBD1 as D (6 bases). The CDR3 extends over 14 amino acids. Per the germline V gene, CDR1 is MNHEY and CDR2 is SVGAGI. Trimming removed 7 bases at V and 0 bases at J, with 12 bases between. The CDR3 DNA reads as TGTGCCAGCAAAAACAGGGCGATGAACACTGAAGCTTTCTTT. This translates into CASKNRAMNTEAFF.

The V call is TRBV21-1, the J call TRBJ2-7; the table's D call of TRBD1 was not tested on the DNA. TRBV21-1 is recorded as a pseudogene. This CDR3 contains 15 residues. CDR3 loop: CASSKKHPQGYEQYF. The CDR3 DNA reads TGTGCCAGCAGCAAAAAACACCCACAGGGCTACGAGCAGTACTTC.

J is TRBJ1-2 and V is TRBV25-1; unclear D gene. Germline CDR1 MGHDK, CDR2 SYGVNS. The CDR3 runs 12 residues. Trimming took off 0 bases at V and 8 bases at J, with 7 bases between the two ends. The CDR3 nucleotides are TGTGCCAGCAGTGAATATTCAGTAGGCTACACCTTC. Protein product: CASSEYSVGYTF.

The CDR3 spells CASSLGETGTLKTQYF. Here the CDR3 DNA reads TGCGCCAGCAGCTTGGGGGAGACCGGGACTTTAAAGACCCAGTACTTC. The chain employs TRBV5-1 and TRBJ2-5; maybe TRBD2 (6 bases). Germline assignment: CDR1 SGHRS and CDR2 YFSETQ. The germline V and J ends were trimmed by 0 bases and 6 bases, with 18 bases remaining between them. This CDR3 contains 16 residues.

This clone was found once. The chain joins TRBV18 to TRBJ2-6; 9 nucleotides match TRBD1. This CDR3 has 16 residues. CDR1 and CDR2 (germline): KGHSH, LQKENI. After removal of 5 bases from V and 3 bases from J, the junction contained 5 bases not matched to a gene. The CDR3 bases are TGTGCCAGCTCAACCGGGACAGGGTTTGGGGCCAACGTCCTGACTTTC. Encoded protein: CASSTGTGFGANVLTF.

The chain combines TRBV7-2 with TRBJ2-7, with D possibly matching TRBD1 (6 bases). This CDR3 has 15 residues. V dropped 1 base and J dropped 5 bases, with 15 bases sitting between them. Germline CDR1 reads SGHTA; CDR2 reads FQGNSA. CDR3 nucleotides: TGTGCCAGCAGCTTAGAGAGGGGACATTTCGACGAGCAGTACTTC. Protein sequence: CASSLERGHFDEQYF.

The chain links TRBV30 to TRBJ1-3; no definite D call. The CDR3 loop spans 15 amino acids. Germline CDR1 is GTSNPN and CDR2 is SVGIG (reference sequence). With 0 bases removed from V and 0 bases from J, the gap between germline ends came to 9 bases. CDR3 sequence reads: CAWSVSGRSGNTIYF. In DNA form, the CDR3 reads TGTGCCTGGAGTGTAAGCGGCCGCTCTGGAAACACCATATATTTT.

CDR3 region: CAINRGQGPGHFYEQYF. The DNA of the CDR3 is TGTGCCATCAATAGAGGACAGGGCCCTGGACACTTCTACGAGCAGTACTTC. The chain carries TRBV10-3 and TRBJ2-7; 8 bases map to TRBD1. Germline V CDR1 and CDR2: ENHRY, SYGVKD. Trimming removed 7 bases from V and 3 bases from J; junction bases left unmatched: 17. The CDR3 has 17 residues.

For the CDR3, the DNA is TGTGCCAGTTCGGGACTAGCGAGAAATACGCAGTATTTT. It translates to CASSGLARNTQYF. J is TRBJ2-3 and V is TRBV19, with 10 nucleotides matching TRBD2. With 8 bases clipped from V and 7 bases from J, the junction kept 6 bases outside the gene matches. The CDR3 consists of 13 residues. Per the germline V gene, CDR1 is LNHDA and CDR2 is SQIVND (reference sequence). The full variable domain, its missing parts supplied by reference TRBV19 and TRBJ2-3, is DGGITQSPKYLFRKEGQNVTLSCEQNLNHDAMYWYRQDPGQGLRLIYYSQIVNDFQKGDIAEGYSVSREKKESFPLTVTSAQKNPTAFYLCASSGLARNTQYFGPGTRLTVL.

The gene calls are TRBV7-9 and TRBJ2-7; no clear D gene. CDR1 SEHNR and CDR2 FQNEAQ come from the germline V gene (reference sequence). Deletions cut 8 bases from V and 3 bases from J, with 11 bases between. This CDR3 spans 12 amino acids. CDR3 DNA sequence: TGTGCCAGCTCCGGCGAACACTACGAGCAGTACTTC. This sequence encodes CASSGEHYEQYF.

V gene TRBV3-1 (or the pseudogene TRBV3-2) combines with J gene TRBJ2-3; no clear D. Trimming took 1 base from V and 4 from J, leaving 12 bases between them. CDR3 length: 15 amino acids. Germline lookup yields CDR1 LGHDT and CDR2 YNNKEL (reference sequence). CDR3 DNA sequence: TGTGCCAGCAGCCAAGCAGTGGGCTCCTCAGATACGCAGTATTTT. Translation gives CASSQAVGSSDTQYF.

The chain links TRBV4-1 to TRBJ1-1; 7 positions agree with TRBD1. Germline V gives CDR1 MGHRA, CDR2 YSYEKL. This CDR3 region has 15 residues. Trimming at V came to 2 bases and at J to 2 bases, leaving 5 bases not matched to a gene. The CDR3 region is CASSQRGRGNTEAFF. CDR3 nucleotide sequence: TGCGCCAGCAGCCAAAGGGGGCGCGGTAACACTGAAGCTTTCTTT.

The rearrangement links TRBV30 to TRBJ2-5, with TRBD2 identical over 10 bases. The CDR3 length is 15 residues. The germline gives CDR1 GTSNPN, CDR2 SVGIG (reference sequence). The J segment lost 3 bases and the V segment lost 5 bases, leaving 9 bases of the junction unmatched. The CDR3 sequence: CAWGAGGAGKETQYF. DNA of the CDR3: TGTGCCTGGGGAGCGGGGGGGGCCGGCAAAGAGACCCAGTACTTC.

V and J are TRBV19 and TRBJ1-3; D might be TRBD1 (5 bases). This CDR3 comprises 15 residues. The V gene lost 3 bases and the J gene lost 0 bases, with 9 bases spanning the gap. Germline loops: CDR1 LNHDA, CDR2 SQIVND (reference sequence). CDR3 region: CASSIGGSSGNTIYF. The CDR3 DNA sequence: TGTGCCAGTAGTATTGGGGGTAGCTCTGGAAACACCATATATTTT.

The V gene is TRBV5-1, the J gene TRBJ1-1; D uncertain. Trimming took off 2 bases at V and 3 bases at J, with 8 bases between the two ends. This CDR3 is 13 amino acids long. Per germline, CDR1 SGHRS and CDR2 YFSETQ. The CDR3 reads CASSLLSDTEAFF. The CDR3 DNA is TGCGCCAGCAGCTTACTCAGTGACACTGAAGCTTTCTTT.

This clone was counted only a few times. The rearrangement uses TRBV14 and TRBJ1-2; the match to TRBD1 covers 7 bases. Germline CDR1 SGHDN, CDR2 FVKESK. Trimming at V came to 6 bases and at J to 7 bases, leaving 8 bases not matched to a gene. This CDR3 region has 13 residues. The CDR3 nucleotides read TGTGCCAGCAGTCGTCCCAGGGGGATTGGCTACACCTTC. It yields the protein CASSRPRGIGYTF.

The V call is TRBV2, the J call TRBJ1-5; D perhaps matches TRBD1 (5 bases). The CDR3 contains 13 residues. V dropped 3 bases and J dropped 7 bases, with 10 bases sitting between them. CDR1 and CDR2 from the germline V gene are SNHLY and FYNNEI. The CDR3 sequence is CASSDGDWQPQHF. The CDR3 bases are TGTGCCAGCAGTGACGGGGACTGGCAGCCCCAGCATTTT.

This chain joins TRBV7-8 and TRBJ1-1; D is perhaps TRBD1 (6 bases). The CDR3 covers 13 residues. Germline CDR1 and CDR2: SGHVS and FQNEAQ. V lost 2 bases and J lost 3, with 7 bases in between. Written as DNA, the CDR3 is TGTGCCAGCAGCTTAAGGGGGGACACTGAAGCTTTCTTT. Translating gives CASSLRGDTEAFF.

This chain links TRBV4-1 with TRBJ2-2; 7 positions agree with TRBD1. CDR1 MGHRA and CDR2 YSYEKL come from the germline V gene. With 3 bases clipped from V and 4 bases from J, the junction kept 8 bases outside the gene matches. This CDR3 has 16 amino acids. The CDR3 DNA is TGCGCCAGCAGCCACCTTGACAGGGACGGCACCGGGGAGCTGTTTTTT. Its protein product is CASSHLDRDGTGELFF.

This chain connects TRBV25-1 to TRBJ2-3, with D possibly being TRBD2 (6 bases). The CDR3 has 13 amino acids. V lost 6 bases and J lost 3, with 10 bases in between. CDR1 is MGHDK and CDR2 is SYGVNS in the germline V gene. In DNA form, the CDR3 reads TGTGCCAGCAGGGGGGAGGCTACAGATACGCAGTATTTT. Residues: CASRGEATDTQYF.

The V and J genes are TRBV5-4 and TRBJ2-5; D ambiguous. Trimming removed 1 base at V and 5 bases at J, with 9 bases between. This CDR3 contains 13 residues. Per the germline V gene, CDR1 is SGHNT and CDR2 is YYREEE (reference sequence). The CDR3 sequence is CASSLFPMETQYF. CDR3 in DNA: TGTGCCAGCAGCTTGTTTCCAATGGAGACCCAGTACTTC.

The gene calls are TRBV5-6 and TRBJ1-6; 9 bases match TRBD1. CDR1 SGHDT and CDR2 YYEEEE come from the germline V gene. V was pared by 5 bases and J by 7 bases, with 4 bases of the junction left unmatched. The CDR3 has 14 residues. The DNA for the CDR3 is TGTGCCAGCAGGCCGGGACAGGGAAATTCACCCCTCCACTTT. Its translation is CASRPGQGNSPLHF.

The genes are TRBV6-5 and TRBJ2-7; weak D call: TRBD2 (6 bases). The CDR3 is 15 residues long. Germline assignment: CDR1 MNHEY and CDR2 SVGAGI. V was trimmed by 4 bases and J by 0 bases, leaving 13 bases between them. CDR3 residues: CASSSGDAGSYEQYF. In DNA, the CDR3 is TGTGCCAGCAGTTCGGGGGACGCCGGCTCCTACGAGCAGTACTTC.

The V call is TRBV27, the J call TRBJ2-7; D is tentatively TRBD1 or TRBD2 (5 bases each). The CDR3 extends over 17 amino acids. The V gene lost 5 bases and the J gene lost 4 bases, with 24 bases spanning the gap. Germline assignment: CDR1 MNHEY and CDR2 SMNVEV (reference sequence). The CDR3 nucleotides are TGTGCCAGCAGTCCTTCGTCTTACGGGGCCAACTCGTACGAGCAGTACTTC. It encodes CASSPSSYGANSYEQYF.

Only a few counts were recorded for this clone. J is TRBJ2-3 and V is TRBV19; 8 nucleotides match TRBD2. V shed 0 bases, J shed 3 bases, and the junction held 14 bases outside the gene matches. CDR3 length equals 19 residues. Germline assignment: CDR1 LNHDA and CDR2 SQIVND (reference sequence). The CDR3 sequence: CASSIDPGGAGGITDTQYF. The CDR3 DNA reads TGTGCCAGTAGTATAGATCCAGGCGGCGCGGGGGGTATTACAGATACGCAGTATTTT.

This rearrangement joins TRBV10-3 to TRBJ1-4, with TRBD1 matching over 7 bases. There are 12 residues in the CDR3. V gave up 11 bases and J gave up 3 bases; unmatched junction bases: 3. Germline V gives CDR1 ENHRY, CDR2 SYGVKD. The CDR3 here is CAVQGPNEKLFF. The CDR3 region has the DNA TGTGCCGTACAGGGGCCTAATGAAAAACTGTTTTTT.

The gene calls are TRBV3-1 (or the pseudogene TRBV3-2) and TRBJ2-3, with D perhaps given as TRBD1 or TRBD2 (5 bases each). The germline CDR1 and CDR2 sequences are LGHDT and YNNKEL (reference sequence). The CDR3 loop spans 16 amino acids. Trimming pared 9 bases from V and 3 bases from J, leaving 22 bases between. DNA for the CDR3: TGTGCCAGACTGGTTAGAGCACGGGGCCAAACAGATACGCAGTATTTT. Its protein is CARLVRARGQTDTQYF.

V and J are TRBV11-3 and TRBJ2-1; 9 nucleotides match TRBD2. This CDR3 is 16 amino acids long. V was pared by 1 base and J by 7 bases, with 8 bases of the junction left unmatched. In germline, CDR1 is SGHNT, CDR2 YENEEA. CDR3 region: CASSLGDSGSGNEQFF. CDR3 sequence (DNA): TGTGCCAGCAGCTTAGGCGATAGCGGGAGCGGGAATGAGCAGTTCTTC.